This record concerns one T cell receptor (beta chain) sequence. This entry belongs to a study of blood T cell repertoires in COVID-19. Study as a whole: The samples span acute and convalescent COVID-19 from the United States, Italy and Spain. PBMCs, B-cell-depleted T cells, or T cells provided the cDNA or gDNA that made up the material.

Original methodology: Amplification of reference gene primers was used by the study to estimate nucleated cell counts. The data were produced by immunoSEQ multiplex PCR, yet TCRdb's version contains in-frame clones alone and is incomplete. Clone size and the V and J calls come from that table; the DNA yielded D and trimming. Among about 250,000 clones listed, just over 85% were seen once. Germline V CDR1 and CDR2: SGHTA, FQGTGA. Between the trimmed V and J ends, which lost 5 bases and 3 bases, there was a span of 13 bases. This CDR3 has 14 residues. This chain joins TRBV7-3 and TRBJ1-1, with D uncertain. This sequence originates from an elderly man with acute or convalescent COVID-19. Material: peripheral blood. The CDR3 loop reads CASSPRESYTEAFF. CDR3 DNA: TGTGCCAGCAGCCCCCGGGAGTCCTACACTGAAGCTTTCTTT.